This T cell receptor beta chain was sequenced during a study of blood T cell repertoires in COVID-19. Background on the study: COVID-19 samples, acute and convalescent, were from the United States, Italy and Spain. From T cells, B-cell-depleted T cells, or PBMCs came the material, which was cDNA or gDNA.

Per the study methods: It was from reference gene primer amplification that nucleated cell counts were estimated. Method: immunoSEQ multiplex PCR; TCRdb's copy keeps in-frame clones and lacks some. Clone size and V and J calls were adopted from that table, with D and trimming inferred from the DNA. Here the sample spans approximately 200,000 clones, roughly 80% being singletons. The receptor's source is a woman aged 30 to 39 with acute or convalescent COVID-19. Sequences were obtained from peripheral blood.

The CDR3 here is CASSLSKGARNTEAFF. CDR3 DNA sequence: TGTGCCAGCAGCTTATCGAAGGGGGCACGGAACACTGAAGCTTTCTTT. The chain has TRBV7-2 and TRBJ1-1, with TRBD1 matching over 7 bases. Germline loops: CDR1 SGHTA, CDR2 FQGNSA. This CDR3 has 16 residues. Trimming removed 2 bases from V and 1 base from J; junction bases left unmatched: 7. Filled out from reference TRBV7-2 and TRBJ1-1, the complete variable domain reads GAGVSQSPSNKVTEKGKDVELRCDPISGHTALYWYRQSLGQGLEFLIYFQGNSAPDKSGLPSDRFSAERTGGSVSTLTIQRTQQEDSAVYLCASSLSKGARNTEAFFGQGTRLTVV.